The entry that follows covers one TCR beta chain sequence. Selection for sequencing was limited to patients who had shown CD8+CD57+ cell expansion by flow cytometry. The V gene lost 4 bases and the J gene lost 5 bases, with 15 bases spanning the gap. The V gene's germline CDR1 is LNHDA and CDR2 SQIVND (reference sequence). The CDR3 spans 15 residues. The sample comes from a study of CD8+CD57+ T cells in acquired aplastic anemia. Study context: Sorted CD4+ and CD8+ cells yielded roughly 3 ug of DNA on average.

Profiling of TCR beta VDJ combinations and CDR3 sequences used genomic DNA as template. A single record per CDR3 protein comes from TCRdb applying MiXCR to the reads. The sample yields roughly 150,000 distinct CDR3 sequences, over 40% seen once. This clonotype was obtained from a human donor with aplastic anemia. Sequencing was done on a sample of sorted CD4+, CD8+, or CD8+CD57+ T cells (not recorded which) from PBMCs. This rearrangement joins TRBV19 to TRBJ2-1; TRBD2 might be the D (5 bases). DNA for the CDR3: TGTGCCAGTAGTACCGGGGTATATGGGGACAATGAGCAGTTCTTC. Its translation: CASSTGVYGDNEQFF.